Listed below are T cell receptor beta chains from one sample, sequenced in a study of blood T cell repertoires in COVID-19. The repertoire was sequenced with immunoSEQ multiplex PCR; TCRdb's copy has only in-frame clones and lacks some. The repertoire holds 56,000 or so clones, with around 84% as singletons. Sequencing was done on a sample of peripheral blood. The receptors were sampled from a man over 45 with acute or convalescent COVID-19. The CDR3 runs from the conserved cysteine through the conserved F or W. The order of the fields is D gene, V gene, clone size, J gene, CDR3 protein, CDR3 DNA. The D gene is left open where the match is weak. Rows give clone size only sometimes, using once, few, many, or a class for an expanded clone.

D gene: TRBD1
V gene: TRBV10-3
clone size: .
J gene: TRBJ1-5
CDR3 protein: CAISESRTGGNQPQHF
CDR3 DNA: TGTGCCATCAGTGAAAGTAGGACAGGGGGCAATCAGCCCCAGCATTTT

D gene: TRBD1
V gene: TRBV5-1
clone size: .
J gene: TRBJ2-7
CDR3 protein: CASSLGTGGSYEQYF
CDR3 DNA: TGCGCCAGCAGCCTAGGGACAGGGGGCTCCTACGAGCAGTACTTC

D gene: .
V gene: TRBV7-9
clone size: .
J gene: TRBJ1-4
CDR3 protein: CASSLDSGSEKLFF
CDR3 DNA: TGTGCCAGCAGCTTAGATTCAGGATCGGAAAAACTGTTTTTT

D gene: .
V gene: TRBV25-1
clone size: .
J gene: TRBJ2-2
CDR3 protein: CASRRGSTGELFF
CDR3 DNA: TGTGCCAGCAGGAGAGGGTCCACCGGGGAGCTGTTTTTT

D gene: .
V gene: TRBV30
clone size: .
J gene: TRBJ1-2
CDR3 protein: CAWTPWGDGYTF
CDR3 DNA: TGTGCCTGGACCCCATGGGGGGATGGCTACACCTTC

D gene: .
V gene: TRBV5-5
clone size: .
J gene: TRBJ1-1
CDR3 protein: CASSLQGSGTEAFF
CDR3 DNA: TGTGCCAGCAGCTTGCAAGGTTCGGGCACTGAAGCTTTCTTT

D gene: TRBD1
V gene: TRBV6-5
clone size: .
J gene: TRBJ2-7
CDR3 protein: CASVPGQGAYEQYF
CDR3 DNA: TGTGCCAGCGTGCCGGGACAGGGGGCCTACGAGCAGTACTTC

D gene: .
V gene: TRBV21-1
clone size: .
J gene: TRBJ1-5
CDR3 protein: CASSKIGQPQHF
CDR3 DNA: TGTGCCAGCAGCAAAATCGGGCAGCCCCAGCATTTT

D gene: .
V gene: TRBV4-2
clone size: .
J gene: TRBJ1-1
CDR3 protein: CASSQPGGAFF
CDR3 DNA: TGTGCCAGCAGCCAACCGGGGGGAGCTTTCTTT

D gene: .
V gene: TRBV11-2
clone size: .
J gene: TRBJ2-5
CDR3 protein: CASRLDFGGQETQYF
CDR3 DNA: TGTGCCAGCAGATTAGATTTCGGAGGCCAAGAGACCCAGTACTTC

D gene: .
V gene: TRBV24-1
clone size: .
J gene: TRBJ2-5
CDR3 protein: CATAAEGIQTQYF
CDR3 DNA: TGTGCCACCGCGGCTGAGGGTATTCAGACCCAGTACTTC

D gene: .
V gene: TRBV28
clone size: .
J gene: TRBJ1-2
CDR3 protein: CASGDILNGYTF
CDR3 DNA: TGTGCCAGCGGGGACATTTTGAATGGCTACACCTTC

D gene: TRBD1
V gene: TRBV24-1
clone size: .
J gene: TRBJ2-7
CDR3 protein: CATGEPGQGVYEQYF
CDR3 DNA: TGTGCCACCGGGGAGCCGGGACAGGGGGTCTACGAGCAGTACTTC

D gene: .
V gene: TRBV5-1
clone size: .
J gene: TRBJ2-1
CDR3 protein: CASSAGWGHDNEQFF
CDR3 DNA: TGCGCCAGCAGCGCTGGGTGGGGCCACGACAATGAGCAGTTCTTC

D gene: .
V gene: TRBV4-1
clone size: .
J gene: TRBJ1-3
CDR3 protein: CASSRQLVGDSGNTIYF
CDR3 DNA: TGCGCCAGCAGCCGCCAACTGGTCGGGGACTCTGGAAACACCATATATTTT

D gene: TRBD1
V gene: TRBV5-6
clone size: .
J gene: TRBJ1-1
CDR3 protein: CASSDRVDTEAFF
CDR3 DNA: TGTGCCAGCAGCGACAGGGTGGACACTGAAGCTTTCTTT

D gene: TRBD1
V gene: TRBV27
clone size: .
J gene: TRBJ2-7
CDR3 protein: CASSLSGGRYYEQYF
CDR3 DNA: TGTGCCAGCAGTCTCTCAGGGGGCAGGTACTACGAGCAGTACTTC

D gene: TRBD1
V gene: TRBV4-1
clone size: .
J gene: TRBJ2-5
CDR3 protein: CASSQDYRGTGKETQYF
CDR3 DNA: TGCGCCAGCAGCCAAGACTATAGGGGGACAGGGAAAGAGACCCAGTACTTC

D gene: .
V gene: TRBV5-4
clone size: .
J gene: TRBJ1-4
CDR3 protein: CASREITNEKLFF
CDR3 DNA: TGTGCCAGCAGGGAGATAACTAATGAAAAACTGTTTTTT

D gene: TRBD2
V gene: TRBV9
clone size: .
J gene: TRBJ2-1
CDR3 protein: CASSSPFGLAGGPGLVYNEQFF
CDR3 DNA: TGTGCCAGCAGCTCACCCTTCGGACTAGCGGGGGGGCCGGGGTTGGTGTACAATGAGCAGTTCTTC

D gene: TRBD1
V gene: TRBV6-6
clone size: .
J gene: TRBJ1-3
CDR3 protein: CASSLQGAGGNTIYF
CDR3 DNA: TGTGCCAGCAGCCTACAGGGGGCAGGAGGAAACACCATATATTTT

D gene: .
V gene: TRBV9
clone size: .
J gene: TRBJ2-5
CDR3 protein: CASSGARGKETQYF
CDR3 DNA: TGTGCCAGCAGCGGTGCTCGCGGAAAAGAGACCCAGTACTTC

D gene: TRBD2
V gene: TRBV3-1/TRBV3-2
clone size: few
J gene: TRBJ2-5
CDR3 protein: CASTPGIAGETQYF
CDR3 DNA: TGTGCCAGCACCCCCGGGATAGCGGGTGAGACCCAGTACTTC

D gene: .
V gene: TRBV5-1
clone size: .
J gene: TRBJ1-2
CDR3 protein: CASSLGGPGSTNYGYTF
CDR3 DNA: TGCGCCAGCAGCTTGGGAGGGCCGGGGTCCACTAACTATGGCTACACCTTC